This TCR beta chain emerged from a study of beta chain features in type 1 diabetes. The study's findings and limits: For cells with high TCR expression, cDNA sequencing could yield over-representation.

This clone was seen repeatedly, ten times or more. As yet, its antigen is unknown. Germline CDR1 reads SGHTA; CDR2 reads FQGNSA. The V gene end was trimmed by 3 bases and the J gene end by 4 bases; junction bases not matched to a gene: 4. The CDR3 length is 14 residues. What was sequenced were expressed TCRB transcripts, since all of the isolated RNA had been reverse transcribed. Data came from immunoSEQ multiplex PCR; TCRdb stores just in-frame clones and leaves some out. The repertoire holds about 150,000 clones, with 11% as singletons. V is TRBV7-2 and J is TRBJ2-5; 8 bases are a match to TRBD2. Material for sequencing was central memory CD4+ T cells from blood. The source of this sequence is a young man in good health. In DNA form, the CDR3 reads TGTGCCAGCAGCTTCTTGCGGGGGGCAGAGACCCAGTACTTC. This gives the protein CASSFLRGAETQYF. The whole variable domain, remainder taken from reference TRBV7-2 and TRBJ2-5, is GAGVSQSPSNKVTEKGKDVELRCDPISGHTALYWYRQSLGQGLEFLIYFQGNSAPDKSGLPSDRFSAERTGGSVSTLTIQRTQQEDSAVYLCASSFLRGAETQYFGPGTRLLVL.